This paragraph reports one T cell receptor (beta chain). Its antigen is currently unknown. This specimen comes from a study of post-analysis software for immune sequencing data. Regarding the study as a whole: Elevated frequency relative to controls characterized roughly 5 TRBV segments in patients, TRBV5-6, TRBV5-1 and TRBV20-1 among them. The normalized Chao1 diversity of multiple sclerosis patients was significantly lower than that of controls. Those samples that were prepared in the same batch co-clustered strongly by F measure.

Carried by the TCR beta cDNA libraries were unique molecular identifiers. The T cell input of roughly 0.95 to 10 million gave roughly 0.5 million cDNA molecules. TCRdb independently ran MiXCR on the PCR reads; one entry per CDR3 protein. The sample gives hundreds of thousands of distinct CDR3 sequences, around 44% of which show up once; about 1.5% is in the top ten. CDR1 ENHRY and CDR2 SYGVKD come from the germline V gene. The CDR3 extends over 14 amino acids. The receptor comes from a girl aged 5 to 17 with multiple sclerosis. The rearrangement uses TRBV10-3 and TRBJ1-2, with a tentative D call TRBD1 (6 bases). What was sequenced was blood. The CDR3 sequence is CVAQGDTFNYGYTF. The CDR3, as DNA: TGTGTCGCACAAGGGGACACTTTCAACTATGGCTACACCTTC.